This T cell receptor beta chain stems from a study of shared clonotypes between healthy human individuals. Regarding the study as a whole: Relative to memory subsets, naive subsets generally showed larger estimated richness. Exclusively blood specimens were collected; tissue repertoires likely differ. For naive CD4 cells, 4% to 5% of clonotypes were shared across a handful of donors.

In regard to this clone: The antigen is undetermined.

CDR3 length equals 15 residues. Germline V gene sequence: CDR1 MNHEY, CDR2 SMNVEV (reference sequence). V shed 4 bases and J 1 base; nucleotides not matched to a gene: 4. Replicate sorted-subset PCRs were loaded with around 200 ng DNA, 30,000 to 35,000 T cell genomes. The data were produced by immunoSEQ multiplex PCR, yet TCRdb's version contains in-frame clones alone and is incomplete. This sample carries more than 1,200,000 clones, approximately 98.5% of them seen once, and the ten largest clones take 0.36%. V gene TRBV27 combines with J gene TRBJ2-1; 7 bases match TRBD2. This clonotype originated in a man in his thirties or forties in good health. Sample: naive CD4+ T cells sorted from blood. Subset noted: CD45RA+ positively selected. CDR3 DNA: TGTGCCAGCAGTTGGGGCGGGAGTTCCTACAATGAGCAGTTCTTC. This codes for CASSWGGSSYNEQFF.